The sequence of this T cell receptor (beta chain) was determined in a study of CD8+ T cells in alopecia areata. At the level of the study: After 6 to 18 months of tofacitinib, follow-up continued 6 months off drug.

This clone was observed a handful of times. The antigen remains unidentified. Broader study findings: When scalp samples are sequenced, resident alphabeta T cells of normal skin are also captured.

The CDR3 is made up of 13 amino acids. V was trimmed by 7 bases and J by 1 base, leaving 12 bases between them. Germline V CDR1 and CDR2: SQVTM, ANQGSEA. Sequencing used cDNA as its template, made by extracting RNA and reverse transcribing it. Profiling relied on immunoSEQ multiplex PCR, and the TCRdb table lists in-frame clones only, not all of them. This sample has around 140,000 clones, with 40% to 55% found just once. The sequences come from CD4+ T cells sorted from blood, collected at week 0. The chain couples TRBV29-1 to TRBJ2-3, with D possibly TRBD1 on 5 matching bases. The source of this sequence is a human donor with alopecia areata. The DNA for the CDR3 is TGCAGCGGGTCAGGGCTTGGCACAGATACGCAGTATTTT. This encodes CSGSGLGTDTQYF.